The 29 T cell receptor beta chains presented below share a single source sample, sequenced in a study of CD8 T cells in ankylosing spondylitis. Study observations and caveats: A motif of roughly 8 highly homologous TCR beta variants was seen as apparently characteristic of ankylosing spondylitis blood.

TCRdb passed the 5' RACE reads through MiXCR, listing each CDR3 protein once. Of around 480,000 distinct CDR3 sequences listed, 15% to 20% are singletons. No antigens are known for them. Sequencing was done on a sample of blood, either unsorted or a sorted T cell fraction (not recorded which). All receptors derive from a male donor with ankylosing spondylitis.

The V call is TRBV5-4, the J call TRBJ1-1; maybe TRBD1 (6 bases). This CDR3 is 14 amino acids long. Between the trimmed V and J ends, which lost 0 bases and 7 bases, there was a span of 13 bases. The germline V gene has CDR1 SGHNT and CDR2 YYREEE (reference sequence). This CDR3 reads CASSLDRALVEAFF. The CDR3 nucleotides read TGTGCCAGCAGCTTGGACAGGGCTTTAGTTGAAGCTTTCTTT.

The chain uses TRBV5-1 and TRBJ2-7; 8 bases map to TRBD2. V trimming: 4 bases; J trimming: 5 bases; junction bases outside the gene matches: 11. The CDR3 length is 15 residues. Germline V lookup: CDR1 SGHRS, CDR2 YFSETQ. The CDR3 nucleotides read TGCGCCAGCAGCACCCTCTCCGGGGGGGCCCACGAGCAGTACTTC. Its translation is CASSTLSGGAHEQYF. Combining the CDR3 with reference TRBV5-1 and TRBJ2-7 gives the whole variable domain KAGVTQTPRYLIKTRGQQVTLSCSPISGHRSVSWYQQTPGQGLQFLFEYFSETQRNKGNFPGRFSGRQFSNSRSEMNVSTLELGDSALYLCASSTLSGGAHEQYFGPGTRLTVT.

This clonotype showed up just a few times. The chain employs TRBV29-1 and TRBJ2-3, with D maybe TRBD2 (6 bases). Germline V gene lookup returns CDR1 SQVTM and CDR2 ANQGSEA. With 4 bases removed from V and 2 bases from J, the gap between germline ends came to 10 bases. The CDR3 sequence is 13 residues long. The chain's CDR3 is CSVVGGNTDTQYF. In nucleotides, the CDR3 is TGCAGCGTTGTCGGCGGGAACACAGATACGCAGTATTTT.

The rearrangement joins TRBV3-1 to TRBJ2-4, with D perhaps TRBD2 (7 bases). The CDR3 length is 13 residues. From germline, CDR1 is LGHDT and CDR2 YNNKEL (reference sequence). V gave up 4 bases and J gave up 8 bases, with 12 bases separating them. The CDR3 region has the DNA TGTGCCAGCAGCCCCTCGGGGGGCCACATTCAGTACTTC. It specifies CASSPSGGHIQYF.

This clonotype has only a few counts. The J gene is TRBJ1-1, the V gene TRBV6-1; D may be TRBD1 (5 bases). Germline CDR1 MNHNS, CDR2 SASEGT. Between the trimmed V and J ends, which lost 6 bases and 1 base, there was a span of 12 bases. This CDR3 comprises 14 residues. Here the CDR3 reads CASSVRDANTEAFF. DNA for the CDR3: TGTGCCAGCAGCGTCAGGGATGCGAACACTGAAGCTTTCTTT.

This clonotype was counted between two and nine times. The gene calls are TRBV4-2 and TRBJ2-4; TRBD1 might be the D (6 bases). The CDR3 totals 14 residues. V lost 3 bases and J lost 5, with 11 bases in between. Germline V CDR1 and CDR2: LGHNA, YNFKEQ. The CDR3, as DNA: TGTGCCAGCAGCCAGGGGGCCACTGAAAACATTCAGTACTTC. Protein product: CASSQGATENIQYF.

The genes are TRBV15 and TRBJ2-5, with D possibly called TRBD1 or TRBD2 (5 bases each). With 2 bases removed from V and 0 bases from J, the gap between germline ends came to 10 bases. This CDR3 has 15 residues. Germline V gives CDR1 LNHNV, CDR2 YYDKDF (reference sequence). CDR3 sequence reads: CATSRPQGHQETQYF. DNA of the CDR3: TGTGCCACCAGCAGACCCCAGGGACACCAAGAGACCCAGTACTTC.

This clonotype appeared a few times. The chain combines TRBV10-3 with TRBJ2-7; 7 nucleotides align to TRBD1. V was pared by 2 bases and J by 5 bases, with 9 bases of the junction left unmatched. There are 15 residues in the CDR3. The germline CDR1 and CDR2 sequences are ENHRY and SYGVKD. CDR3 sequence reads: CAISEPGTAGHEQYF. DNA of the CDR3: TGTGCCATCAGTGAGCCCGGGACAGCCGGCCACGAGCAGTACTTC.

This clonotype was seen more than once but under ten times. The chain recombines TRBV5-1 with TRBJ2-5; weak D call: TRBD1 (6 bases). Trimming took off 3 bases at V and 3 bases at J, with 15 bases between the two ends. The CDR3 totals 15 residues. Germline V CDR1 and CDR2: SGHRS, YFSETQ. The CDR3 loop is CASSSQPAGEETQYF. The CDR3 region has the DNA TGCGCCAGCAGCTCCCAACCGGCAGGGGAAGAGACCCAGTACTTC.

This clonotype was found many times. The V and J genes are TRBV6-5 and TRBJ2-7; D may be TRBD1 (5 bases). Germline assignment: CDR1 MNHEY and CDR2 SVGAGI. The CDR3 loop spans 18 amino acids. Trimming removed 1 base at V and 0 bases at J, with 19 bases between. CDR3 DNA: TGTGCCAGCAGTTACTACCCGCCTGGGCAGGACACCTCCTACGAGCAGTACTTC. It is translated as CASSYYPPGQDTSYEQYF.

A few counts support this clonotype. V gene TRBV5-8 combines with J gene TRBJ2-1; D gene uncertain. Germline V gives CDR1 SGHTS, CDR2 YDEGEE. The V end was cut by 0 bases, the J end by 5 bases, with 6 bases between. This CDR3 is built from 13 residues. In DNA form, the CDR3 reads TGTGCCAGCAGCTTGGACGGAAACAATGAGCAGTTCTTC. This translates into CASSLDGNNEQFF.

This clonotype was seen a few times. The DNA for the CDR3 is TGTGCCAGCAGTGGAGGTCAGGGACGGAGTCAGCCCCAGCATTTT. This translates into CASSGGQGRSQPQHF. The V call is TRBV2, the J call TRBJ1-5, with D tentatively TRBD1 (5 bases). The CDR3 is 15 amino acids. Germline V CDR1 and CDR2: SNHLY, FYNNEI. The V end lost 4 bases, the J end lost 6 bases, and 16 bases lay between the germline ends.

The chain carries TRBV23-1 and TRBJ1-5; D possibly corresponds to TRBD1 (6 bases). TRBV23-1 is recorded as an ORF, its role being uncertain. This CDR3 region has 19 residues. Trimming pared 0 bases from V and 4 bases from J, leaving 22 bases between. Written as DNA, the CDR3 is TGCGCCAGCAGTCAATCCCCAATGCGGACAGCCGGGGGGAATCAGCCCCAGCATTTT. Its protein product is CASSQSPMRTAGGNQPQHF.

V and J are TRBV4-1 and TRBJ2-5; 7 bases fit TRBD2. The junction had 3 bases not matched to a gene; V was cut back by 4 bases and J by 1 base. This CDR3 spans 14 amino acids. Per germline, CDR1 MGHRA and CDR2 YSYEKL. The CDR3 DNA reads TGCGCCAGCAGCCCCCTAGCGGTCCAAGAGACCCAGTACTTC. Its translation: CASSPLAVQETQYF.

The sample holds a few counts of this clonotype. The chain uses TRBV5-5 and TRBJ1-1; 7 nucleotides match TRBD1. The CDR3 loop spans 16 amino acids. Trimming at V came to 1 base and at J to 0 bases, leaving 6 bases not matched to a gene. In germline, CDR1 is SGHKS, CDR2 YYEKEE (reference sequence). The chain's CDR3 is CASSLLTGTVNTEAFF. CDR3 nucleotide sequence: TGTGCCAGCAGCTTGCTCACCGGGACAGTGAACACTGAAGCTTTCTTT. The full variable domain, its missing parts supplied by reference TRBV5-5 and TRBJ1-1, is DAGVTQSPTHLIKTRGQQVTLRCSPISGHKSVSWYQQVLGQGPQFIFQYYEKEERGRGNFPDRFSARQFPNYSSELNVNALLLGDSALYLCASSLLTGTVNTEAFFGQGTRLTVV.

The chain employs TRBV5-1 and TRBJ2-7, with D possibly matching TRBD2 (7 bases). Germline V gene sequence: CDR1 SGHRS, CDR2 YFSETQ. V lost 3 bases and J lost 3, with 13 bases in between. The CDR3 length is 14 residues. CDR3 in amino acids: CASSSRGGIYEQYF. CDR3 coding DNA: TGCGCCAGCAGCTCAAGGGGGGGAATCTACGAGCAGTACTTC.

The rearrangement uses TRBV10-3 and TRBJ2-5, with 12 bases identical to TRBD2. Germline lookup yields CDR1 ENHRY and CDR2 SYGVKD. Germline trimming cut 8 bases from V and 1 base from J; bases unmatched to any gene: 2. The CDR3 totals 14 residues. The CDR3 is CAIGTSGPQETQYF. The CDR3 nucleotides read TGTGCCATCGGGACTAGCGGGCCCCAAGAGACCCAGTACTTC.

In this sample, this clonotype turned up a few times. The genes are TRBV30 and TRBJ1-2; no reliable D call. Germline V gene sequence: CDR1 GTSNPN, CDR2 SVGIG (reference sequence). The CDR3 loop spans 14 amino acids. Trimming removed 3 bases at V and 4 bases at J, with 15 bases between. Here the CDR3 DNA reads TGTGCCTGGAGCGCGGCAGCGGGCTCCTATGGCTACACCTTC. Encoded protein: CAWSAAAGSYGYTF.

The rearrangement links TRBV12-3 or TRBV12-4 to TRBJ1-5; D is uncertain. The CDR3 sequence is 15 residues long. The ends were cut back, 7 bases at V and 0 bases at J, with 13 bases in the middle. The CDR3 coding sequence is TGTGCCAGCATGAGAGGAGGGAATAGCAATCAGCCCCAGCATTTT. It yields the protein CASMRGGNSNQPQHF.

This clonotype was seen a few times. The chain recombines TRBV5-1 with TRBJ1-1; D unresolved. The CDR3 runs to 15 residues. The ends were cut back, 0 bases at V and 1 base at J, with 10 bases in the middle. The germline gives CDR1 SGHRS, CDR2 YFSETQ. The DNA for the CDR3 is TGCGCCAGCAGCTTGGAGAGGGTCGGGAACACTGAAGCTTTCTTT. Translating gives CASSLERVGNTEAFF.

In this sample, this clonotype turned up a few times. The chain uses TRBV12-3 or TRBV12-4 and TRBJ1-2; D call uncertain. The V end was cut by 2 bases, the J end by 7 bases, with 11 bases between. This CDR3 spans 13 amino acids. The CDR3 DNA is TGTGCCAGCAGTTTAAGCTCAGTTGGTGGCTACACCTTC. It translates to CASSLSSVGGYTF.

There are a few counts of this clonotype. This chain connects TRBV20-1 to TRBJ1-1; the D gene is possibly TRBD1 (6 bases). The CDR3 totals 14 residues. CDR1 is DFQATT and CDR2 is SNEGSKA in the germline V gene (reference sequence). Trimming shortened V by 1 base and J by 2 bases, and 11 bases separated the two germline ends. Written as DNA, the CDR3 is TGCAGTGCTAGAGTAGCAGGGGTTAACACTGAAGCTTTCTTT. Amino acids: CSARVAGVNTEAFF.

The genes are TRBV5-1 and TRBJ2-3; no definite D call. From germline, CDR1 is SGHRS and CDR2 YFSETQ. This CDR3 comprises 16 residues. V gave up 0 bases and J gave up 2 bases, with 13 bases separating them. CDR3 in DNA: TGCGCCAGCAGCTTGGGTTTATTCAGTAACACAGATACGCAGTATTTT. It encodes CASSLGLFSNTDTQYF.

The table lists this clonotype with a few counts. The chain carries TRBV4-1 and TRBJ2-5; 9 positions agree with TRBD1. CDR1 is MGHRA and CDR2 is YSYEKL in the germline V gene. This CDR3 contains 15 residues. The V segment lost 4 bases and the J segment 5 bases; nucleotides outside the gene matches: 8. The CDR3 bases are TGCGCCAGCAGCCCCCTGGGGGACAGGGACGAGACCCAGTACTTC. It encodes CASSPLGDRDETQYF.

The CDR3 region has the DNA TGTGCCAGCAGTTACCGGGGGAGCTCCTATAATTCACCCCTCCACTTT. Protein product: CASSYRGSSYNSPLHF. This sequence joins TRBV6-5 and TRBJ1-6, with D possibly being TRBD1 (5 bases). Germline V gene sequence: CDR1 MNHEY, CDR2 SVGAGI. The V gene lost 2 bases and the J gene lost 0 bases, with 8 bases spanning the gap. The CDR3 extends over 16 amino acids.

The chain is built from TRBV12-5 and TRBJ2-1, with a tentative D call TRBD2 (6 bases). The CDR3 has 13 residues. The ends were cut back, 9 bases at V and 3 bases at J, with 12 bases in the middle. Per the germline V gene, CDR1 is LGHNT and CDR2 is FRNRAP. The CDR3 here is CASSLRDYNEQFF. DNA of the CDR3: TGTGCTAGCTCATTGCGGGACTACAATGAGCAGTTCTTC.

There are a few counts of this clonotype. J is TRBJ1-1 and V is TRBV12-3 or TRBV12-4; D is undetermined. Between the trimmed V and J ends, which lost 2 bases and 0 bases, there was a span of 7 bases. The CDR3 totals 14 residues. Here the CDR3 reads CASSLTDMNTEAFF. CDR3 sequence (DNA): TGTGCCAGCAGTTTAACAGATATGAACACTGAAGCTTTCTTT.

This clonotype has a count of ten or more. The genes are TRBV20-1 and TRBJ2-1, with D possibly matching TRBD2 (5 bases). Trimming stripped 2 bases from V and 9 bases from J, with 17 bases between. The CDR3 consists of 14 residues. Germline V gene sequence: CDR1 DFQATT, CDR2 SNEGSKA (reference sequence). DNA for the CDR3: TGCAGTGCTAGACCCGGACGTGTACGGGGTGAGCAGTTCTTC. Its translation: CSARPGRVRGEQFF.

There are a few counts of this clonotype. The chain combines TRBV2 with TRBJ2-1, with 8 bases lining up with TRBD2. The V gene's germline CDR1 is SNHLY and CDR2 FYNNEI. J lost 7 bases, V lost 2 bases, and 7 bases had no gene match. The CDR3 totals 15 residues. CDR3 coding DNA: TGTGCCAGCAGTGAACGGAGCGGGGGAACGAATGAGCAGTTCTTC. It encodes CASSERSGGTNEQFF.